The 17 T cell receptor beta chains below come from one sample, sequenced in a study of CD8 T cells in ankylosing spondylitis. TCRdb recomputed calls from the 5' RACE reads with MiXCR, one row per CDR3 protein. The sample lists around 140,000 distinct CDR3 sequences, 11% seen once, with approximately 4% in the top ten. Sequenced: blood, either unsorted or a sorted T cell fraction (not recorded which). The receptors were sampled from a female donor with ankylosing spondylitis or in good health (not recorded which).

This clonotype was detected many times. This chain links TRBV5-1 with TRBJ2-7, with TRBD2 identical over 14 bases. There are 16 residues in the CDR3. Trimming at V came to 3 bases and at J to 3 bases, leaving 5 bases not matched to a gene. Germline V gene lookup returns CDR1 SGHRS and CDR2 YFSETQ. CDR3 in DNA: TGCGCCAGCAGCTCCGGTGGGACTAGCGGGAGCTACGAGCAGTACTTC. Translating gives CASSSGGTSGSYEQYF. Combining the CDR3 with reference TRBV5-1 and TRBJ2-7 gives the whole variable domain KAGVTQTPRYLIKTRGQQVTLSCSPISGHRSVSWYQQTPGQGLQFLFEYFSETQRNKGNFPGRFSGRQFSNSRSEMNVSTLELGDSALYLCASSSGGTSGSYEQYFGPGTRLTVT.

This clonotype was found many times. The rearrangement joins TRBV7-2 to TRBJ2-3; maybe TRBD2 (6 bases). Germline-derived CDR1 and CDR2 are SGHTA and FQGNSA. V was cut by 5 bases and J by 6 bases, with 18 bases left in between. The CDR3 covers 15 residues. CDR3 sequence: CASSPPSARGDTQYF. DNA of the CDR3: TGTGCCAGCAGCCCACCTAGCGCGCGCGGGGATACGCAGTATTTT.

This clonotype was detected many times. The chain links TRBV5-1 to TRBJ1-3; 8 bases align to TRBD1. Germline V lookup: CDR1 SGHRS, CDR2 YFSETQ. There are 15 residues in the CDR3. With 0 bases clipped from V and 4 bases from J, the junction kept 3 bases outside the gene matches. CDR3 amino acids: CASSLAAGGGNTIYF. In DNA, the CDR3 is TGCGCCAGCAGCTTGGCGGCAGGGGGCGGAAACACCATATATTTT.

This clonotype was seen at least ten times. The chain is built from TRBV10-3 and TRBJ1-1; D perhaps matches TRBD1 (5 bases). The ends were cut back, 6 bases at V and 4 bases at J, with 18 bases in the middle. Per the germline V gene, CDR1 is ENHRY and CDR2 is SYGVKD. The CDR3 is 15 residues long. This CDR3 is CAIRTGTDGSTEAFF. CDR3 nucleotide sequence: TGTGCCATCAGGACCGGGACCGACGGGAGCACTGAAGCTTTCTTT.

Concerning this clonotype itself: Given a much more abundant clone one base away, this may be a read error. CDR3 in amino acids: CASRPPQGSLYF. CDR3 sequence (DNA): TGTGCCAGCAGACCACCTCAGGGGTCCTTGTATTTT. The rearrangement joins TRBV12-3 or TRBV12-4 to TRBJ1-3, with D maybe TRBD1 (6 bases). CDR3 length: 12 amino acids. V dropped 6 bases and J dropped 16 bases, with 19 bases sitting between them.

There are many counts of this clonotype. The CDR3 DNA is TGTGCCAGCAGCTTGTTCCCTAGCGAATCCTACGAGCAGTACTTC. Its translation: CASSLFPSESYEQYF. This sequence joins TRBV5-6 and TRBJ2-7; a weak D match, TRBD2 (6 bases). This CDR3 has 15 residues. The V end was cut by 1 base, the J end by 1 base, with 12 bases between. Germline CDR1 and CDR2: SGHDT and YYEEEE.

This clonotype was recorded many times. CDR3 sequence: CASSYSRSSVGEQYF. The CDR3 nucleotides read TGTGCCAGCAGTTACTCGAGGTCTAGTGTCGGAGAGCAGTACTTC. This chain uses TRBV6-5 with TRBJ2-7; D remains unclear. Per germline, CDR1 MNHEY and CDR2 SVGAGI. V gave up 0 bases and J gave up 7 bases, with 16 bases separating them. The CDR3 spans 15 residues.

A note on this clonotype: The junction differs from germline at one of its ends, possibly a read error. The J gene is TRBJ2-3, the V gene TRBV10-2; 7 bases fit TRBD2. The CDR3 is made up of 16 amino acids. CDR1 is WSHSY and CDR2 is SAAADI in the germline V gene. The CDR3 DNA sequence: TGCACCAGCAGTCCTCGACTAGCATCTGGCACAGATACGCAGTATTTT. This translates into CTSSPRLASGTDTQYF.

Turning to this clonotype: A much larger clone lies one base from this, so it may be a read error. The V gene is TRBV6-1, the J gene TRBJ2-7; D is unclear. Per germline, CDR1 MNHNS and CDR2 SASEGT. This CDR3 region has 14 residues. The CDR3 bases are TGTGCCAGCAGTCCCCGGACCCCTTCCTACGAGCAGTCCTTC. It translates to CASSPRTPSYEQSF.

As concerns this clonotype: A much larger clone lies a single base off, so this may be a read error. V usage is TRBV5-1 and J usage is TRBJ2-1, with D tentatively TRBD1 (5 bases). The CDR3 runs to 12 residues. Germline lookup yields CDR1 SGHRS and CDR2 YFSETQ. The CDR3 reads CASSLVAGLKLF. CDR3 bases: TGCGCCAGCAGCTTGGTCGCAGGGTTGAAGCTCTTC.

This clonotype was detected ten times or more. This chain joins TRBV12-3 or TRBV12-4 and TRBJ1-2; D is perhaps TRBD1 (5 bases). This CDR3 has 13 residues. Trimming removed 4 bases from V and 4 bases from J, with 10 bases in between. The CDR3 sequence: CASSSPGSYGYTF. CDR3 sequence (DNA): TGTGCCAGCAGTTCCCCAGGGTCCTATGGCTACACCTTC.

In this sample, this clonotype turned up a few times. The V and J genes are TRBV5-6 and TRBJ2-5; 11 bases line up with TRBD2. This CDR3 contains 17 residues. The V and J ends lost 2 bases and 1 base, in that order; junction bases with no gene match: 7. Germline CDR1 and CDR2: SGHDT and YYEEEE. The chain's CDR3 is CASSFSPSGGFQETQYF. The CDR3 bases are TGTGCCAGCAGCTTTTCCCCTAGCGGGGGGTTCCAAGAGACCCAGTACTTC.

This clonotype was seen a few times. V gene TRBV6-2 or TRBV6-3 combines with J gene TRBJ2-7, with a possible D match to TRBD1 (5 bases). This CDR3 spans 16 amino acids. V dropped 0 bases and J dropped 3 bases, with 15 bases sitting between them. Germline V lookup: CDR1 MNHEY, CDR2 SVGEGT. The CDR3 DNA follows: TGTGCCAGCAGTTACTCGGCATTCGGACAAATCTACGAGCAGTACTTC. This sequence encodes CASSYSAFGQIYEQYF.

This clonotype was seen once. This may be a read error, as it is one base from a much larger clone. The J gene is TRBJ2-7, the V gene TRBV12-3 or TRBV12-4; 7 nucleotides align to TRBD1. The CDR3 is 14 residues long. CDR3 sequence reads: CASSLANRGNEQSF. The CDR3 DNA sequence: TGTGCCAGCAGTTTGGCGAACAGGGGCAACGAGCAGTCCTTC.

The chain recombines TRBV13 with TRBJ1-2; 7 bases fit TRBD1. The CDR3 runs 16 residues. V dropped 3 bases and J dropped 8; count of bases not matched to a gene: 15. Germline V gives CDR1 PRHDT, CDR2 FYEKMQ (reference sequence). The CDR3 DNA sequence: TGTGCCAGCAGCTTCGCCCGGGACAGCAGGGTAGAGGGCTACACCTTC. Translated: CASSFARDSRVEGYTF.

This rearrangement joins TRBV29-1 to TRBJ2-4; D is unclear. The CDR3 is 12 residues long. Trimming removed 4 bases from V and 8 bases from J, with 12 bases in between. Per germline, CDR1 SQVTM and CDR2 ANQGSEA. The CDR3 reads CSVAAVRDIQYF. The CDR3, as DNA: TGCAGCGTTGCGGCGGTTCGAGACATTCAGTACTTC.

At least ten counts were recorded for this clonotype. The gene calls are TRBV5-1 and TRBJ2-1; TRBD1 might be the D (7 bases). Per germline, CDR1 SGHRS and CDR2 YFSETQ. The length of the CDR3 is 15 residues. V lost 0 bases to trimming and J lost 8 bases, with 15 bases between them. CDR3 amino acids: CASSLASGGLDEQFF. DNA of the CDR3: TGCGCCAGCAGCTTGGCGTCAGGGGGGCTCGATGAGCAGTTCTTC.